The 25 T cell receptor beta chains reported below all come from one sample, sequenced in a study of regulatory and conventional T cells in RAG deficiency. Clones were sequenced by immunoSEQ multiplex PCR, and TCRdb holds only the in-frame ones, with some missing. The sample records around 37,000 clones, about nine tenths being singletons. A further study also used this sample, focusing on regulatory T cells. That study adds: The PCR used 52 TRBV and 13 TRBJ primers.

Sequencing was done on a sample of CD8+ T cells sorted from blood. The receptor source for this set is a human donor in good health.

A few counts support this clone. The J gene is TRBJ1-5, the V gene TRBV18; possible D gene TRBD1, 6 bases. The CDR3 is made up of 13 amino acids. Germline CDR1 reads KGHSH; CDR2 reads LQKENI. Trimming left V 0 bases short and J 7 bases short, with 7 bases between. CDR3 region: CASSPPGGQPQHF. In nucleotides, the CDR3 is TGTGCCAGCTCACCACCCGGGGGCCAGCCCCAGCATTTT. Full variable domain (remainder filled in from reference TRBV18 and TRBJ1-5): NAGVMQNPRHLVRRRGQEARLRCSPMKGHSHVYWYRQLPEEGLKFMVYLQKENIIDESGMPKERFSAEFPKEGPSILRIQQVVRGDSAAYFCASSPPGGQPQHFGDGTRLSIL.

The J gene is TRBJ2-1, the V gene TRBV18; unclear D gene. The CDR3 spans 16 residues. Germline V lookup: CDR1 KGHSH, CDR2 LQKENI. The germline V and J ends were trimmed by 2 bases and 3 bases, with 14 bases remaining between them. The CDR3 coding sequence is TGTGCCAGCTCACCAGTTACCCAACCCCTCTACAATGAGCAGTTCTTC. Amino acids: CASSPVTQPLYNEQFF.

V is TRBV9 and J is TRBJ2-5, with 10 bases fitting TRBD2. Germline CDR1 and CDR2: SGDLS and YYNGEE. This CDR3 has 16 amino acids. J was trimmed by 2 bases and V by 0 bases; bases with no gene match: 4. This CDR3 reads CASSVGSGREQETQYF. The CDR3 DNA follows: TGTGCCAGCAGCGTAGGGAGCGGGAGGGAGCAAGAGACCCAGTACTTC.

The chain carries TRBV7-9 and TRBJ1-1; maybe TRBD1 (6 bases). Germline values: CDR1 SEHNR, CDR2 FQNEAQ (reference sequence). This CDR3 is built from 14 residues. V was shortened by 5 bases and J by 1 base, with 11 bases between the two germline ends. CDR3 in DNA: TGTGCCAGCAGCCTAACGACAGGGAACACTGAAGCTTTCTTT. Encoded protein: CASSLTTGNTEAFF.

The CDR3 reads CASSSPLSEDTQYF. CDR3 nucleotides: TGTGCCAGCAGCAGCCCCTTGAGTGAAGATACGCAGTATTTT. The rearrangement uses TRBV7-3 and TRBJ2-3; D not certain. CDR3 length: 14 amino acids. Trimming stripped 5 bases from V and 5 bases from J, with 14 bases between. CDR1 SGHTA and CDR2 FQGTGA come from the germline V gene. The variable domain in full, with the rest retrieved from reference TRBV7-3 and TRBJ2-3, is GAGVSQTPSNKVTEKGKYVELRCDPISGHTALYWYRQSLGQGPEFLIYFQGTGAADDSGLPNDRFFAVRPEGSVSTLKIQRTERGDSAVYLCASSSPLSEDTQYFGPGTRLTVL.

V usage is TRBV6-1 and J usage is TRBJ2-1, with 8 bases identical to TRBD2. CDR1 and CDR2 from the germline V gene are MNHNS and SASEGT. The J segment lost 0 bases and the V segment lost 4 bases, leaving 2 bases of the junction unmatched. This CDR3 contains 15 residues. CDR3 amino acids: CASSAGTSSYNEQFF. The CDR3 DNA reads as TGTGCCAGCAGTGCCGGGACTAGCTCCTACAATGAGCAGTTCTTC.

This chain links TRBV15 with TRBJ2-5; D assignment may be TRBD1 or TRBD2 (7 bases each). Per germline, CDR1 LNHNV and CDR2 YYDKDF (reference sequence). The V gene lost 3 bases and the J gene lost 9 bases, with 17 bases spanning the gap. This CDR3 is built from 14 residues. CDR3 sequence: CATSSRDSGVAQYF. CDR3 nucleotide sequence: TGTGCCACCAGCAGCCGGGACAGCGGGGTGGCCCAGTACTTC.

The genes are TRBV28 and TRBJ1-5, with D maybe TRBD1 (5 bases). Trimming left V 4 bases short and J 4 bases short, with 23 bases between. Germline lookup yields CDR1 MDHEN and CDR2 SYDVKM. The CDR3 spans 18 residues. The CDR3 is CASSSYNLGPIRNQPQHF. CDR3 DNA: TGTGCCAGCAGTTCCTACAACTTGGGACCTATCAGGAATCAGCCCCAGCATTTT.

The table lists this clone with a count of one. The V call is TRBV6-1, the J call TRBJ2-1; either TRBD1 or TRBD2 may fit D (5 bases each). V was trimmed by 2 bases and J by 5 bases, leaving 19 bases between them. CDR3 length: 17 amino acids. Germline CDR1 MNHNS, CDR2 SASEGT. This chain's CDR3 is CASSEQVTGRRNNEQFF. For the CDR3, the DNA is TGTGCCAGCAGTGAACAAGTAACGGGGCGGAGGAACAATGAGCAGTTCTTC.

V gene TRBV5-6 combines with J gene TRBJ1-5; perhaps TRBD1 as D (5 bases). CDR3 length equals 16 residues. The V and J ends lost 4 bases and 0 bases respectively, with 14 bases between them. Germline-derived CDR1 and CDR2 are SGHDT and YYEEEE. The CDR3 DNA sequence: TGTGCCAGCAGCCAAACCGATGACAGTAGCAATCAGCCCCAGCATTTT. Encoded protein: CASSQTDDSSNQPQHF.

The chain employs TRBV6-1 and TRBJ1-5; TRBD1 is a possible D gene (5 bases). Trimming left V 2 bases short and J 4 bases short, with 12 bases between. The CDR3 is 15 residues long. The germline V gene has CDR1 MNHNS and CDR2 SASEGT. The CDR3 DNA reads as TGTGCCAGCAGTGAACCGGGGGTGCGTAATCAGCCCCAGCATTTT. As protein: CASSEPGVRNQPQHF.

The gene calls are TRBV7-8 and TRBJ2-7; possibly TRBD1 for D (6 bases). The V and J ends lost 1 base and 2 bases respectively, with 12 bases between them. CDR3 length: 15 amino acids. Germline assignment: CDR1 SGHVS and CDR2 FQNEAQ. Here the CDR3 reads CASSLVPGATYEQYF. The DNA for the CDR3 is TGTGCCAGCAGCTTAGTGCCAGGGGCAACCTACGAGCAGTACTTC. Looking up the rest from reference TRBV7-8 and TRBJ2-7 gives the full variable domain: GAGVSQSPRYKVAKRGQDVALRCDPISGHVSLFWYQQALGQGPEFLTYFQNEAQLDKSGLPSDRFFAERPEGSVSTLKIQRTQQEDSAVYLCASSLVPGATYEQYFGPGTRLTVT.

This clone was seen once. This sample includes further DNA sequences coding for the same CDR3. The rearrangement links TRBV5-5 to TRBJ1-2, with 7 bases identical to TRBD1. This CDR3 has 16 residues. Germline CDR1 and CDR2: SGHKS and YYEKEE (reference sequence). The J segment lost 1 base and the V segment lost 0 bases, leaving 6 bases of the junction unmatched. CDR3 coding DNA: TGTGCCAGCAGCTTGGACAGGGGAACGGTTAACTATGGCTACACCTTC. Its protein product is CASSLDRGTVNYGYTF.

V is TRBV30 and J is TRBJ2-3; weak D call: TRBD2 (6 bases). Germline loops: CDR1 GTSNPN, CDR2 SVGIG (reference sequence). Between the trimmed V and J ends, which lost 1 base and 4 bases, there was a span of 9 bases. The CDR3 is 13 amino acids. The CDR3 here is CAWSAGGSDTQYF. Here the CDR3 DNA reads TGTGCCTGGAGTGCTGGAGGGTCAGATACGCAGTATTTT.

This clone has only a few counts. Germline and junction disagree at one end, which may indicate a read error. The same CDR3 arises from other DNA sequences in this sample as well. The chain has TRBV4-1 and TRBJ2-7; 11 bases are a match to TRBD2. CDR1 and CDR2 (germline): MGHRA, YSYEKL. The CDR3 spans 15 residues. CDR3 in amino acids: CASSQDSGGAYEQYF. CDR3 sequence (DNA): TGTGCCAGCAGCCAAGATAGCGGGGGGGCCTACGAGCAGTACTTC.

The V call is TRBV2, the J call TRBJ2-2; unclear D gene. Germline V CDR1 and CDR2: SNHLY, FYNNEI. The V and J ends lost 8 bases and 3 bases respectively, with 16 bases between them. The CDR3 spans 15 residues. The CDR3 coding sequence is TGTGCCAGCGCTGGAACCCCCCAGGACACCGGGGAGCTGTTTTTT. It translates to CASAGTPQDTGELFF.

V and J are TRBV25-1 and TRBJ1-1, with 7 positions matching TRBD1. CDR3 size: 14 residues. The germline CDR1 and CDR2 sequences are MGHDK and SYGVNS. V was clipped by 6 bases and J by 1 base; unmatched bases: 5. This CDR3 is CASSQGGQNTEAFF. The CDR3 DNA is TGTGCCAGCAGCCAAGGGGGCCAGAACACTGAAGCTTTCTTT.

The rearrangement joins TRBV14 to TRBJ2-7; D is perhaps TRBD1 (5 bases). Germline V lookup: CDR1 SGHDN, CDR2 FVKESK. This CDR3 comprises 13 residues. The V end was cut by 1 base, the J end by 3 bases, with 7 bases between. CDR3 loop: CASSQGQSYEQYF. In DNA, the CDR3 is TGTGCCAGCAGCCAAGGACAGAGCTACGAGCAGTACTTC. The full variable domain, rest sourced from reference TRBV14 and TRBJ2-7, is EAGVTQFPSHSVIEKGQTVTLRCDPISGHDNLYWYRRVMGKEIKFLLHFVKESKQDESGMPNNRFLAERTGGTYSTLKVQPAELEDSGVYFCASSQGQSYEQYFGPGTRLTVT.

The CDR3 DNA is TGTGCCAGCAGCGGGGGACTAGCGGGGTCCAATGAGCAGTTCTTC. This encodes CASSGGLAGSNEQFF. V is TRBV9 and J is TRBJ2-1; 13 bases are shared with TRBD2. The CDR3 runs 15 residues. CDR1 is SGDLS and CDR2 is YYNGEE in the germline V gene. The ends lost 3 bases at V and 6 bases at J; junction bases unmatched: 3.

The chain couples TRBV4-1 to TRBJ1-1; D is possibly TRBD1 (6 bases). The CDR3 contains 14 residues. Germline values: CDR1 MGHRA, CDR2 YSYEKL. V shed 4 bases and J shed 8 bases, with 17 bases lying between them. Here the CDR3 DNA reads TGCGCCAGCAGCCCGACCTTCGGACAGAGCGAAGCTTTCTTT. Translated, it gives CASSPTFGQSEAFF.

The chain has TRBV21-1 and TRBJ2-1. TRBV21-1 is shown as a pseudogene. The CDR3 covers 14 residues. CDR3: CASRGGGQYNEQFF. The CDR3 bases are TGTGCCAGCAGAGGAGGGGGGCAATACAATGAGCAGTTCTTC.

The rearrangement joins TRBV7-2 to TRBJ2-1; 12 bases match TRBD2. The CDR3 has 17 residues. Trimming took 3 bases from V and 8 from J; bases not matched to a gene: 11. Germline CDR1 reads SGHTA; CDR2 reads FQGNSA. The CDR3 sequence: CASSLGTSGLPLDEQFF. Here the CDR3 DNA reads TGTGCCAGCAGCTTGGGGACTAGCGGGTTGCCTCTCGATGAGCAGTTCTTC. Drawing the rest from reference TRBV7-2 and TRBJ2-1, the complete variable domain is GAGVSQSPSNKVTEKGKDVELRCDPISGHTALYWYRQSLGQGLEFLIYFQGNSAPDKSGLPSDRFSAERTGGSVSTLTIQRTQQEDSAVYLCASSLGTSGLPLDEQFFGPGTRLTVL.

V gene TRBV13 combines with J gene TRBJ2-1; 9 positions match TRBD2. V was pared by 1 base and J by 4 bases, with 2 bases of the junction left unmatched. The CDR3 extends over 15 amino acids. Germline V gene sequence: CDR1 PRHDT, CDR2 FYEKMQ (reference sequence). CDR3 DNA: TGTGCCAGCAGCTTAGCTAGCGGGATATACAATGAGCAGTTCTTC. This encodes CASSLASGIYNEQFF.

This clone was detected a few times. The chain employs TRBV6-4 and TRBJ2-3, with D perhaps TRBD1 (6 bases). The CDR3 contains 14 residues. With 0 bases removed from V and 3 bases from J, the gap between germline ends came to 7 bases. The V gene's germline CDR1 is MRHNA and CDR2 SNTAGT. The CDR3 DNA follows: TGTGCCAGCAGTGACTCGCAGGGGACAGATACGCAGTATTTT. It codes for CASSDSQGTDTQYF.

This clone was recorded once. This chain uses TRBV7-6 with TRBJ1-4; possibly TRBD1 for D (5 bases). The CDR3 is 13 amino acids. The germline V and J ends were trimmed by 6 bases and 8 bases, with 13 bases remaining between them. Germline lookup yields CDR1 SGHVS and CDR2 FNYEAQ. The CDR3: CASRGLGPEKLFF. The DNA of the CDR3 is TGTGCCAGCAGGGGGCTGGGGCCGGAAAAACTGTTTTTT.